This TCR beta chain was identified in a study of blood T cell repertoires in COVID-19. Trimming left V 4 bases short and J 0 bases short, with 13 bases between. Germline CDR1 is SGHTA and CDR2 is FQGNSA. The CDR3 is 17 amino acids. The repertoire was sequenced with immunoSEQ multiplex PCR; TCRdb's copy has only in-frame clones and lacks some. Of about 250,000 clones listed, around nine tenths were seen once; the top ten hold around 1.6%. This chain uses TRBV7-2 with TRBJ1-6; no clear D gene. The sequenced sample consisted of peripheral blood. The clonotype was recovered from a woman aged 55-69 years who had recovered from COVID-19. CDR3 bases: TGTGCCAGCAGCTCCCCTTATGAGAGCTCCTATAATTCACCCCTCCACTTT. Its translation: CASSSPYESSYNSPLHF.